This is a list of T cell receptor beta chains from one sample in a study of T cells in localized non-small cell lung cancer. Sequenced by immunoSEQ multiplex PCR; TCRdb stores in-frame clones only, minus some. Of 40,000 to 65,000 clones in the sample, around 87% are singletons; the top ten hold 16%. Sequencing was performed on PBMCs, taken before any cancer treatment. All receptors derive from a female donor with stage II lung adenocarcinoma. CDR3s include the opening cysteine and the closing phenylalanine or tryptophan. A D gene is named only where the DNA matches it firmly. Some rows have no size entry. The others give once, few or many, or a class for an expanded clone.

>18|TRBV5-7|.|TRBD1|TRBJ1-4
TGTGCCAGCAGCTTAACTGACAGGGGGCGCCGGAAAGGTGAAAAACTGTTTTTT
CASSLTDRGRRKGEKLFF
>15|TRBV9|.|TRBD2|TRBJ2-2
TGTGCCAGCAGCCTATTGGGAGGGTCCACCGGGGAGCTGTTTTTT
CASSLLGGSTGELFF
>13|TRBV5-4|.|.|TRBJ1-3
TGTGCCAGCAGCGCCCCGGGACAAAACACCATATATTTT
CASSAPGQNTIYF
>15|TRBV6-5|once|TRBD1|TRBJ2-5
TGTGCCAGCAGTCGCCCGGGACAGGGTGGGGAGACCCAGTACTTC
CASSRPGQGGETQYF
>13|TRBV2|.|.|TRBJ1-5
TGTGCCAGCAGTGGGGGTCCGAATCAGCCCCAGCATTTT
CASSGGPNQPQHF
>14|TRBV6-5|once|TRBD1|TRBJ1-3
TGTGCCAGCAGCCGCGGACAGGAAGGAAACACCATATATTTT
CASSRGQEGNTIYF
>15|TRBV7-9|.|.|TRBJ2-5
TGTGCCAGCAGCTTGGGACGGAACTATCAAGAGACCCAGTACTTC
CASSLGRNYQETQYF
>17|TRBV7-9|.|TRBD1|TRBJ2-3
TGTGCCAGCAGCTTAGGACAGGGCCCCGTTAGCACAGATACGCAGTATTTT
CASSLGQGPVSTDTQYF
>15|TRBV10-2|.|.|TRBJ2-7
TGCGCCAGCAGTCAGAGCGGTATAGGATCCTACGAGCAGTACTTC
CASSQSGIGSYEQYF
>21|TRBV4-1|.|TRBD2|TRBJ2-7
TGCGCCAGCAGCCAAGCGCCGAGAGGACTAGCGGGGGGCCTGGGTTCGATCGAGCAGTACTTC
CASSQAPRGLAGGLGSIEQYF
>14|TRBV5-4|.|.|TRBJ2-1
TGTGCCAGCAGCTTAGGGGCAGAATGGGATGAGCAGTTCTTC
CASSLGAEWDEQFF
>15|TRBV18|.|TRBD1|TRBJ1-5
TGTGCCAGCTCACCAGGACAGGGCGGGAATCAGCCCCAGCATTTT
CASSPGQGGNQPQHF
>13|TRBV6-5|once|.|TRBJ1-1
TGTGCCAGCAGCCCCTCTGGGGGTAGGTCAGCTTTCTTT
CASSPSGGRSAFF
>13|TRBV19|.|.|TRBJ2-1
TGTGCCAGTAGTATATCGACTAGTAACGAGCAGTTCTTC
CASSISTSNEQFF
>15|TRBV7-9|few|.|TRBJ1-4
TGTGCCAGCTCATCGAGACAGCCAAGGAATGAAAAACTGTTTTTT
CASSSRQPRNEKLFF
>16|TRBV5-8|.|TRBD2|TRBJ2-5
TGTGCCAGCAGCCCCCCGAGCGGGGAACTCCAAGAGACCCAGTACTTC
CASSPPSGELQETQYF
>16|TRBV29-1|.|TRBD1|TRBJ1-1
TGCAGCGTTGAAGGGGCCGGGGCAGGGGGGAACACTGAAGCTTTCTTT
CSVEGAGAGGNTEAFF
>15|TRBV18|.|.|TRBJ2-7
TGTGCCAGCTCCCTCCTCTCAGGCAGGGAGCACGAGCAGTACTTC
CASSLLSGREHEQYF
>15|TRBV5-1|.|TRBD1|TRBJ1-6
TGCGCCAGCGGGACCGGGACAGGTACATATTCACCCCTCCACTTT
CASGTGTGTYSPLHF
>14|TRBV19|.|.|TRBJ2-1
TGTGCCAGTAGTATCGAAGGGGACTACAATGAGCAGTTCTTC
CASSIEGDYNEQFF
>14|TRBV19|.|TRBD1|TRBJ2-7
TGTGCCAGTAGTATAGCTGGACAGGGGGCTGAGCAGTACTTC
CASSIAGQGAEQYF
>10|TRBV28|.|.|TRBJ1-3
TGTGCCAGCTCTGGAAACACCATATATTTT
CASSGNTIYF
>15|TRBV6-5|.|.|TRBJ2-2
TGTGCCAGCAGTCTAACCGGGGGTCGCACCGGGGAGCTGTTTTTT
CASSLTGGRTGELFF
>15|TRBV7-9|.|TRBD2|TRBJ2-3
TGTGCCAGTGGGACTAGCGGGGGGAACACAGATACGCAGTATTTT
CASGTSGGNTDTQYF
>16|TRBV5-5|.|.|TRBJ2-2
TGTGCCAGCAGCCCCGGACAGTTACTTAACACCGGGGAGCTGTTTTTT
CASSPGQLLNTGELFF
>15|TRBV5-4|.|TRBD1|TRBJ1-2
TGTGCCAGCAGCCCGGATAAGGGACAGAACTATGGCTACACCTTC
CASSPDKGQNYGYTF
>16|TRBV4-2|.|.|TRBJ1-5
TGTGCCAGCAGCCAAGAGACAGCCTATAGCAATCAGCCCCAGCATTTT
CASSQETAYSNQPQHF
>12|TRBV2|.|.|TRBJ1-2
TGTGCCAGCAGCCGCGGGAACTATGGCTACACCTTC
CASSRGNYGYTF
>13|TRBV5-6|.|.|TRBJ2-3
TGTGCCAGCAGCAGTGTCCTTACAGATACGCAGTATTTT
CASSSVLTDTQYF
>18|TRBV5-1|.|TRBD2|TRBJ2-5
TGCGCCAGCAGCTTGGGACTTGCGGGGGGGGCCTCCCAAGAGACCCAGTACTTC
CASSLGLAGGASQETQYF
>15|TRBV5-8|.|.|TRBJ1-1
TGTGCCAGCAGCCTAACGACATCCTTGAACACTGAAGCTTTCTTT
CASSLTTSLNTEAFF
>17|TRBV5-4|.|TRBD1|TRBJ1-1
TGTGCCAGCAGCTTGGGTCGGATGCAGGGGGCTAGCGCTGAAGCTTTCTTT
CASSLGRMQGASAEAFF
>15|TRBV6-6|.|.|TRBJ1-4
TGTGCCAGCAGTTATGGGGGGGATGGTGGTGAAAAACTGTTTTTT
CASSYGGDGGEKLFF
>13|TRBV30|.|.|TRBJ1-1
TGTGCCTGGGGATATGCGGAGAGCACTGAAGCTTTCTTT
CAWGYAESTEAFF
>14|TRBV11-2|.|.|TRBJ1-1
TGTGCCAGCAACTTCGGGGTAATGAACACTGAAGCTTTCTTT
CASNFGVMNTEAFF
>11|TRBV7-9|.|.|TRBJ2-7
TGTGCCAGCAGCACAGACTACGAGCAGTACTTC
CASSTDYEQYF
>15|TRBV5-6|.|TRBD2|TRBJ2-2
TGTGCCAGCAGCTCCCGACTAGCTGGCACCGGGGAGCTGTTTTTT
CASSSRLAGTGELFF
>14|TRBV11-1|.|.|TRBJ1-2
TGTGCCAGCAGCCCCGGGGGCCTTATCTATGGCTACACCTTC
CASSPGGLIYGYTF
>13|TRBV9|.|.|TRBJ1-6
TGTGCCAGCAGCGTAGAGGGGAATTCACCCCTCCACTTT
CASSVEGNSPLHF
>17|TRBV10-3|.|.|TRBJ1-3
TGTGCCATCAGGTACTTTGAGAGAGCGCTTACTGGAAACACCATATATTTT
CAIRYFERALTGNTIYF
>14|TRBV7-6|.|.|TRBJ2-7
TGTGCCAGCAGCTTAGATCCTGGGGGTCACGAGCAGTACTTC
CASSLDPGGHEQYF
>14|TRBV9|.|.|TRBJ1-6
TGTGCCAGCAGCCCGGCCATATGGGATTCACCCCTCCACTTT
CASSPAIWDSPLHF
>15|TRBV9|.|.|TRBJ2-5
TGTGCCAGCAGCGTAACCTCAGGGGTTTACGAGACCCAGTACTTC
CASSVTSGVYETQYF
>15|TRBV11-2|.|TRBD1|TRBJ2-1
TGTGCCAGCAGCTTCCGGGACAGCTCCTACAATGAGCAGTTCTTC
CASSFRDSSYNEQFF